Ten or more counts support the clone carrying this T cell receptor (beta chain). This sample was taken from a study of T cell repertoires in cytomegalovirus infection. Germline values: CDR1 SGHTA, CDR2 FQGTGA. V shed 2 bases and J 1 base; nucleotides not matched to a gene: 5. This CDR3 has 16 residues. One entry per CDR3 protein, called by TCRdb with MiXCR from the reads. The table shows 450,000 to 550,000 distinct CDR3 sequences, with 15% to 20% occurring only once. The sample comprised CD8+ T cells from PBMCs. This receptor was obtained from a human donor in good health (CMV status not recorded). Some clones in this sample may be carry-over from other donors' samples. The rearrangement uses TRBV7-3 and TRBJ2-3; 8 bases align to TRBD2. This chain's CDR3 is CASSLGSGGRTDTQYF. For the CDR3, the DNA is TGTGCCAGCAGCTTAGGCAGCGGGGGACGCACAGATACGCAGTATTTT. The full variable domain, in which reference TRBV7-3 and TRBJ2-3 provide the parts outside the CDR3, is GAGVSQTPSNKVTEKGKYVELRCDPISGHTALYWYRQSLGQGPEFLIYFQGTGAADDSGLPNDRFFAVRPEGSVSTLKIQRTERGDSAVYLCASSLGSGGRTDTQYFGPGTRLTVL.